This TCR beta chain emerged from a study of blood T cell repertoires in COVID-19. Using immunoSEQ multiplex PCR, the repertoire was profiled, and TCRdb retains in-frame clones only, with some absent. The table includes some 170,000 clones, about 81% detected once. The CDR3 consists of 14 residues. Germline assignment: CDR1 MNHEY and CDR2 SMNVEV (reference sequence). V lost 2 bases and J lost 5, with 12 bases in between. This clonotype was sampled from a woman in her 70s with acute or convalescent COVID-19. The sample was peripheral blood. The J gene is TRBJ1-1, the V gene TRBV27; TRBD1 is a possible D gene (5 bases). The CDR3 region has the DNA TGTGCCAGCAGTTTAAACGGGGGTCAGACTGAAGCTTTCTTT. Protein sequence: CASSLNGGQTEAFF.